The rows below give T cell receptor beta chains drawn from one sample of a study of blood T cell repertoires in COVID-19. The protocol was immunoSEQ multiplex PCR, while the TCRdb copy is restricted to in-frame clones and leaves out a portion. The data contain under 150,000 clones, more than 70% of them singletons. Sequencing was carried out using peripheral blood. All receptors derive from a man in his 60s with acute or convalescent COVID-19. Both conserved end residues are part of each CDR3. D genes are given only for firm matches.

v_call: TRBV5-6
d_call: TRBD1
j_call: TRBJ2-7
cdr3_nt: TGTGCCAGCAACCACAGGGACAGGAGCTCCTACGAGCAGTACTTC
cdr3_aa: CASNHRDRSSYEQYF

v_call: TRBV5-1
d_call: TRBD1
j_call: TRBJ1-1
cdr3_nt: TGCGCCAGCAGCCCACGGACAGGATCTGAAGCTTTCTTT
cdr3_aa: CASSPRTGSEAFF

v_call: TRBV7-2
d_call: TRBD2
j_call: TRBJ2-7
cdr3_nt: TGTGCCAGCAGCTTAGGGACTAGCGGCTCCTACGAGCAGTACTTC
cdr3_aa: CASSLGTSGSYEQYF

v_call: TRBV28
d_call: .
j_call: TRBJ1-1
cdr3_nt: TGTGCCAGCAGTTCCGTTTATTCAGGGGCTTTCTTT
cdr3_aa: CASSSVYSGAFF

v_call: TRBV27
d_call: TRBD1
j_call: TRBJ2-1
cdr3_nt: TGTGCCAGCAGCCGGGAGACAGGGGTGCATGAGCAGTTCTTC
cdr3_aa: CASSRETGVHEQFF

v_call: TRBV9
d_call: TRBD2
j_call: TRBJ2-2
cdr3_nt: TGTGCCAGCAGCGTAGAGGGCGGGGGGGCCTCTACCGGGGAGCTGTTTTTT
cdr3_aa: CASSVEGGGASTGELFF

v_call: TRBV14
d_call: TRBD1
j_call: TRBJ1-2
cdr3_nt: TGTGCCAGCAGTCTCAGGGGGCTCTATGGCTACACCTTC
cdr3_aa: CASSLRGLYGYTF

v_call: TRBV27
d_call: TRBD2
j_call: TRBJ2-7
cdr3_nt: TGTGCCAGCAGTTTACAAGGGACTAGCGGTTTCTACGAGCAGTACTTC
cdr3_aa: CASSLQGTSGFYEQYF

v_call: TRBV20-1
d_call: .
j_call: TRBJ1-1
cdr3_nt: TGCAGTGCTAGTCTCCTCACTGAAGCTTTCTTT
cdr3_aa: CSASLLTEAFF

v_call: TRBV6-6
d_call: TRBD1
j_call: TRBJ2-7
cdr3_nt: TGTGCCAGCAGTCCACAGGGGGCGCCTTCCTACGAGCAGTACTTC
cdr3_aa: CASSPQGAPSYEQYF

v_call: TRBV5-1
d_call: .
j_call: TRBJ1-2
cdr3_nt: TGCGCCAGCAGCCCCAGGGGTGTTCAGTATGGCTACACCTTC
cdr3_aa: CASSPRGVQYGYTF

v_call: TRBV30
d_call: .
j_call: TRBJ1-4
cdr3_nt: TGTGCCTGGCGACGAGGGCGGGTTAATGAAAAACTGTTTTTT
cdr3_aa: CAWRRGRVNEKLFF

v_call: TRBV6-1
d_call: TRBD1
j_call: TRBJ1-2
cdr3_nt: TGTGCCAGCAGTGAGAGGGGGCGATATGGCTACACCTTC
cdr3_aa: CASSERGRYGYTF

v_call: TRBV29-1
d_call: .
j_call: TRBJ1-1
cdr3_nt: TGCAGCGTTGAAACTTCTATGAACACTGAAGCTTTCTTT
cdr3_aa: CSVETSMNTEAFF

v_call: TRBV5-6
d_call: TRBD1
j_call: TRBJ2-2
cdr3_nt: TGTGCCAGCGGACAGGGCGGAACCGGGGAGCTGTTTTTT
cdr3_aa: CASGQGGTGELFF

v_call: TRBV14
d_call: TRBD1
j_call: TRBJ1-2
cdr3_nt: TGTGCCAGCAGCCAAGTCCGGACAGGGGGCAGCTATGGCTACACCTTC
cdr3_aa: CASSQVRTGGSYGYTF

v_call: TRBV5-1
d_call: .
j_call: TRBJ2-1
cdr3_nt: TGCGCCAGCAGCTTGACTAGCAGGAATGAGCAGTTCTTC
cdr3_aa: CASSLTSRNEQFF

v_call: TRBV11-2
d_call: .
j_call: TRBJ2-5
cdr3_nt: TGTGCCAGCAGCCGCGGACAGAAAGAGACCCAGTACTTC
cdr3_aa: CASSRGQKETQYF

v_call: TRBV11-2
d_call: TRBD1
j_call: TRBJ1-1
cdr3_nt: TGTGCCAGCAGCCTTGCCCCAGGGGGCGCGATTGAAGCTTTCTTT
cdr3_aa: CASSLAPGGAIEAFF

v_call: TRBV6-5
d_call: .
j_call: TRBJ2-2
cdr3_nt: TGTGCCAGCAGTAGAACGGAGACCGGGGAGCTGTTTTTT
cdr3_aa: CASSRTETGELFF

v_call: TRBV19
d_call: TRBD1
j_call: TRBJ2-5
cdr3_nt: TGTGCCAGTAGTCATGGCAGGGGGCTCCAAGAGACCCAGTACTTC
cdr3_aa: CASSHGRGLQETQYF

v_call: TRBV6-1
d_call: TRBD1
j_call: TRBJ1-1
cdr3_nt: TGTGCCAGCAGTGATGAGTTCGGGGCAGGGGGGTGGAACACTGAAGCTTTCTTT
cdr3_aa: CASSDEFGAGGWNTEAFF

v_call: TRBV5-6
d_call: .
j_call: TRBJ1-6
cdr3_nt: TGTGCCAGCAGCTTGGAGGCAGGGAGGTCACCCCTCCACTTT
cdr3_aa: CASSLEAGRSPLHF

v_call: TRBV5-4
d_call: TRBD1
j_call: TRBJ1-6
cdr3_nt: TGTGCCAGCAGTTTTCAGACAGGGACGAATTCACCCCTCCACTTT
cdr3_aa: CASSFQTGTNSPLHF

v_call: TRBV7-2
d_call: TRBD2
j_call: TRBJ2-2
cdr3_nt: TGTGCCAGCAGTTCCCTAGCGGGAGGGCCTGACACCGGGGAGCTGTTTTTT
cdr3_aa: CASSSLAGGPDTGELFF

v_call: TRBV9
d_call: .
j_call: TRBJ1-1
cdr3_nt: TGTGCCAGCAGAAGGACAGAAATGAACACTGAAGCTTTCTTT
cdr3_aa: CASRRTEMNTEAFF

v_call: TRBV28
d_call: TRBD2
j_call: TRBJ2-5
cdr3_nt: TGTGCCAGCAGTCCCTTAGCGGGAGCTGAAACCCAGTACTTC
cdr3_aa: CASSPLAGAETQYF

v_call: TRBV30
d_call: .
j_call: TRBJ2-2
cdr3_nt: TGTGCCTGGCAGGGGCGGCGAAGCACCGGGGAGCTGTTTTTT
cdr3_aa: CAWQGRRSTGELFF

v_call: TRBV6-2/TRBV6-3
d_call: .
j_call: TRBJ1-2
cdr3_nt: TGTGCCAGCAGTTACTCGGGCAGGGACAATGGCTACACCTTC
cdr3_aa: CASSYSGRDNGYTF

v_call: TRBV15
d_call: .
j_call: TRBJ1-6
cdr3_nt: TGTGCCACCAGCAGAGACCCAGGGGATTCACCCCTCCACTTT
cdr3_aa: CATSRDPGDSPLHF

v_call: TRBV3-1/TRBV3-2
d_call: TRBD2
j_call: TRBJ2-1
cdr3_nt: TGTGCCAGCAGCCAAGCGACTAGCGGGCCCTACAATGAGCAGTTCTTC
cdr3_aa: CASSQATSGPYNEQFF

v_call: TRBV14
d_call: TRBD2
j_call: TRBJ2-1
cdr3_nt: TGTGCCAGCAGCCCCTGGACTAGCGGGAGTACTGAGCAGTTCTTC
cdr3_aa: CASSPWTSGSTEQFF

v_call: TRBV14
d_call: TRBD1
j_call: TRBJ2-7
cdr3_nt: TGTGCCAGCGCCCGGGACAGGGGGCTCGAGCAGTACTTC
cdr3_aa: CASARDRGLEQYF

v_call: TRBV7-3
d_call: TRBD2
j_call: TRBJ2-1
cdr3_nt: TGTGCCAGCAGCCCCCTTTCTAGCGGGATACGGGAGCAGTTCTTC
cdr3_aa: CASSPLSSGIREQFF

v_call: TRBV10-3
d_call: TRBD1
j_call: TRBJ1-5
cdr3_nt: TGTGCCATCAGTTCAGACAGGGATAAGCCCCAGCATTTT
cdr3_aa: CAISSDRDKPQHF

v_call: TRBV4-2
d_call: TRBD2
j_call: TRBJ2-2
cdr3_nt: TGTGCCAGCAGCCCGGGACTAGCGAACACCGGGGAGCTGTTTTTT
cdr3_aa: CASSPGLANTGELFF

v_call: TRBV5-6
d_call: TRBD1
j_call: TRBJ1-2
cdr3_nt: TGTGCCAGCAGTTGGGAAGGGGGCGGCTATGGCTACACCTTC
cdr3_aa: CASSWEGGGYGYTF

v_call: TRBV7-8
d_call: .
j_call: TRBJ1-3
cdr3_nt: TGTGCCAGCAGCTTAGCGATGGCAGGACTCTCTGGAAACACCATATATTTT
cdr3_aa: CASSLAMAGLSGNTIYF

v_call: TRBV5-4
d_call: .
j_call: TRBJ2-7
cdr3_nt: TGTGCCAGCAGCTTGGGGGCAGGGACAACCTACGAGCAGTACTTC
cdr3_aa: CASSLGAGTTYEQYF

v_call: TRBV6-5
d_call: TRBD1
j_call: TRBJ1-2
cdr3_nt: TGTGCCAGCAGTCCCCCCGGGACAGTCGGCTACACCTTC
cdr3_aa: CASSPPGTVGYTF

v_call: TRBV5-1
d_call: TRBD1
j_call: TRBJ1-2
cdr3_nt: TGCGCCAGCAGCCCGGGGGACAGGGGCTATGGCTACACCTTC
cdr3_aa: CASSPGDRGYGYTF

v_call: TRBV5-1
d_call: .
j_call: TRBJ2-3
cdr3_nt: TGCGCCAGCAGGGTGGGGCCCACAGATACGCAGTATTTT
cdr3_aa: CASRVGPTDTQYF

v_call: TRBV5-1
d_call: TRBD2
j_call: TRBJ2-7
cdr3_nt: TGCGCCAGCAGCTTGGCCGGACTAGCGGGAGGGATTTTGCGGGAGCAGTACTTC
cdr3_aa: CASSLAGLAGGILREQYF

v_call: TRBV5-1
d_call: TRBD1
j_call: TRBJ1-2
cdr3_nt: TGCGCCAGCAGCTTCCGCAGGGGGCCTGATGGCTACACCTTC
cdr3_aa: CASSFRRGPDGYTF

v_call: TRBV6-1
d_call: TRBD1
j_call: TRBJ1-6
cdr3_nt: TGTGCCAGCAGAGAAGAGGACAGGGCCAATTCACCCCTCCACTTT
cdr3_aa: CASREEDRANSPLHF